Described below is a single T cell receptor beta chain sequence and its context. The antigen it recognizes is unknown. Within one base of it there is no much larger clone, and no base qualities were kept. The time point label for this specimen denotes: recipient sample about 28 days before transplant, after cytoreduction. Blood from recipients was drawn about 28 days before transplant and again at days 30, 100 and 180 after transplant. Nuclei Lysis Solution was used to extract genomic DNA from fresh or cryopreserved unfractionated peripheral blood mononuclear cells. The data belong to a study of T cell clonotyping in hematopoietic cell transplantation (dated by TCRdb to the early 2020s). Context from the whole study: Pretransplant samples from recipients were collected after cytoreduction. The study collected roughly 150 blood samples from approximately 32 consecutive transplant recipients and their related donors. Patient recruitment ran from September 2015 to early 2017, and follow-up continued until late 2020 or death. On the study overall, not on this receptor specifically: Only a small fraction of recipient repertoires overlapped donor repertoires, with over 95% appearing de novo at the given depth. Sample size was limited, and cells were not sorted, so CD4 and CD8 repertoire contributions could not be separated. Donor and pretransplant recipient Inverse Simpson Index values predicted broader posttransplant TCR repertoire diversity. After transplant, TCR diversity in recipients dropped, and pathologically expanded clonotypes increased progressively from day 30 to day 180.

The immunoSEQ assay, a bias-controlled multiplex PCR with V- and J-specific primers, was used to amplify TCR beta CDR3 regions from genomic DNA. In a second PCR step, a proprietary barcode and Illumina adapter sequences were attached to the CDR3 amplicons. CDR3 libraries were sequenced on an Illumina MiSeq instrument. The original methods were these. immunoSEQ Analyzer 3.0 was used for export and quality control, with R Bioconductor and Immunarch used for downstream analyses. Only productive rearrangements in the normalized downsampled data set were used to calculate repertoire metrics. In the normalized cohort, clonotypes with more than 5 templates were defined as pathologically expanded. Repertoire diversity was measured with the Inverse Simpson Index. The non-normalized data set was used for CMV-specificity analyses so that all clonotypes could be captured. This immuneACCESS table, as held by TCRdb, lists in-frame sequences with V and J called but not all clones. Of the missing ones, under half trace to an unresolved V gene in checked studies; the others have no known cause. For V, J and clone size, that table is used; D and trimming come from the DNA. This sample holds 25,000 to 30,000 clones; about 93% were observed only once. 2% to 2.5% of the sample comes from the top ten.

The CDR3 spans 13 residues, from the cysteine through the phenylalanine. Only CDR3 DNA is held: 39 bases, read in frame from base 1. The germline V gene yields SNHLY for CDR1 and FYNNEI for CDR2. V trim: 6 bases; J trim: 3 bases; unmatched bases: 4. The clonotype comes from a man aged 50-59 years with acute myeloid leukemia. Some clones in this sample may be carry-over from other donors' samples. The starting material was peripheral blood mononuclear cells, obtained before stem cell transplant. Rearrangement joined TRBV2 to TRBJ2-5; 7 bases in the junction line up with TRBD2. The nucleotide sequence reads as follows: TGTGCCAGCAGGGGGGGGAGAAAAGAGACCCAGTACTTC. It translates as CASRGGRKETQYF.